This T cell receptor (beta chain) was identified during a study of Graves' ophthalmopathy and Graves' hyperthyroidism. Whole-study results and caveats: With roughly 65% sensitivity and about 78% specificity, the model predicted ophthalmopathy progression. Blood also contained most of the expanded thyroid clonotypes above 0.001 frequency.

Germline CDR1 LNHDA, CDR2 SQIVND (reference sequence). The CDR3 runs 14 residues. The junction had 8 bases not matched to a gene; V was cut back by 5 bases and J by 5 bases. Amplified TCR beta CDR3 regions were obtained using RNA transcripts as template. The authors performed first-round RT-PCR with HTBI primers and then a second-round multiplex PCR. TCRdb analysed the multiplex PCR reads with MiXCR anew, one entry per CDR3 protein. The repertoire has 340,000 or so distinct CDR3 sequences, around a sixth of them found once; the top ten carry about 12%. This clonotype came up many times. Its antigen is unidentified.

V gene TRBV19 combines with J gene TRBJ2-7, with 8 bases identical to TRBD1. This clonotype was sampled from an adult man with Graves' ophthalmopathy. Sample: peripheral blood. CDR3 sequence (DNA): TGTGCCAGTAGTGTCCGGACAGGGCCCAACGAGCAGTACTTC. The encoded protein is CASSVRTGPNEQYF.